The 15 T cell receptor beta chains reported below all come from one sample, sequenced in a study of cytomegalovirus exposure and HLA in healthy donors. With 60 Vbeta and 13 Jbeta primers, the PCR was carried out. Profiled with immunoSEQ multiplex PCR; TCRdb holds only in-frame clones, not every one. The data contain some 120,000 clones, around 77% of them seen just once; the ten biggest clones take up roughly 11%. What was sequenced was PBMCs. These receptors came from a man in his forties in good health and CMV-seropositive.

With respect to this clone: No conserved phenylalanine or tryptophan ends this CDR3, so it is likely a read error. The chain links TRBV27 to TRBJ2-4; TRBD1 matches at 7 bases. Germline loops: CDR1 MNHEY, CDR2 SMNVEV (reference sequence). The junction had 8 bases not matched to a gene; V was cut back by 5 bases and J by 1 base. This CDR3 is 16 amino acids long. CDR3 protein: CASSMGQPLAKNIQYL. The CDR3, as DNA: TGTGCCAGCAGTATGGGACAGCCCTTGGCCAAAAACATTCAGTACCTC.

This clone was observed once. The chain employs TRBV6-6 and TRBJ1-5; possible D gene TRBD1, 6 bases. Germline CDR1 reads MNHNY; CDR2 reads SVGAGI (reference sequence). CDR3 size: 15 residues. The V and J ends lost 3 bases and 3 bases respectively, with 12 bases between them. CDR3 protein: CASSYGQSDNQPQHF. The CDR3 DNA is TGTGCCAGCAGTTATGGACAGAGCGACAATCAGCCCCAGCATTTT.

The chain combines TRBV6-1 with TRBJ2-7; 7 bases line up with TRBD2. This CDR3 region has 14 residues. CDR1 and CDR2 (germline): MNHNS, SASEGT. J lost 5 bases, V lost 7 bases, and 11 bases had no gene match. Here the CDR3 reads CASNLVPGGDEQYF. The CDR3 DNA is TGTGCCAGCAATCTCGTTCCGGGGGGAGACGAGCAGTACTTC.

The CDR3 coding sequence is TGTGCCAGCAGCTTAGTAGTGACTAGCCCTACAGATACGCAGTATTTT. It translates to CASSLVVTSPTDTQYF. The chain is built from TRBV7-2 and TRBJ2-3; 7 bases match TRBD2. J was trimmed by 3 bases and V by 1 base; bases with no gene match: 7. The CDR3 consists of 16 residues. Germline V gene lookup returns CDR1 SGHTA and CDR2 FQGNSA.

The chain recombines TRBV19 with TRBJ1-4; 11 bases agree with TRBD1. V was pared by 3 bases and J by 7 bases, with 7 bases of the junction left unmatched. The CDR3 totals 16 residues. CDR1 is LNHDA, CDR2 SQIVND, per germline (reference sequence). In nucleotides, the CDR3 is TGTGCCAGTAGTATCCACGCGGGACAGGGGGGTGAAAAACTGTTTTTT. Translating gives CASSIHAGQGGEKLFF.

The CDR3 loop is CASSQETSGDEQFF. The CDR3 DNA follows: TGCGCCAGCAGCCAAGAGACTAGCGGCGATGAGCAGTTCTTC. The rearrangement links TRBV4-1 to TRBJ2-1; TRBD2 matches 9 bases. Germline CDR1 and CDR2: MGHRA and YSYEKL. Trimming took 0 bases from V and 8 from J; bases not matched to a gene: 2. This CDR3 is built from 14 residues.

For the CDR3, the DNA is TGCGCCAGCAGCCACTTGTTCGGCGGCGATGAGCAGTTCTTC. Amino acid sequence: CASSHLFGGDEQFF. The chain employs TRBV4-1 and TRBJ2-1; no clear D. The CDR3 spans 14 residues. CDR1 is MGHRA, CDR2 YSYEKL, per germline. Trimming removed 3 bases from V and 8 bases from J, with 14 bases in between.

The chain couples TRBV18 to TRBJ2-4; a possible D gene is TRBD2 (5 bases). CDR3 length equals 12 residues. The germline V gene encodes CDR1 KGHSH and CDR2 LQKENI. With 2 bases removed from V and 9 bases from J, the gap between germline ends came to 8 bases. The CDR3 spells CASSPGEGIQYF. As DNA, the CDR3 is TGTGCCAGCTCACCAGGCGAGGGCATTCAGTACTTC.

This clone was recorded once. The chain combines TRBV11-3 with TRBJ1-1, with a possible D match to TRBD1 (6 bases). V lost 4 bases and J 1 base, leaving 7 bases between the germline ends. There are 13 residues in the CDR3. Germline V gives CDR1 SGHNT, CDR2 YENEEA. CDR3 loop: CASSSGENTEAFF. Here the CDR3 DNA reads TGTGCCAGCAGCTCAGGGGAGAACACTGAAGCTTTCTTT.

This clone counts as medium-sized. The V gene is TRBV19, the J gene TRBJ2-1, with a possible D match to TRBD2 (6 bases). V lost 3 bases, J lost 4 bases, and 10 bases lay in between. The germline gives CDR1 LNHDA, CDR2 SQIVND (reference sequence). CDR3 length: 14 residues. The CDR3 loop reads CASSITGLYNEQFF. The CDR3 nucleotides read TGTGCCAGTAGTATCACCGGACTATACAATGAGCAGTTCTTC. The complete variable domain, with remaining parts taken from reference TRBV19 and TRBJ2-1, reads DGGITQSPKYLFRKEGQNVTLSCEQNLNHDAMYWYRQDPGQGLRLIYYSQIVNDFQKGDIAEGYSVSREKKESFPLTVTSAQKNPTAFYLCASSITGLYNEQFFGPGTRLTVL.

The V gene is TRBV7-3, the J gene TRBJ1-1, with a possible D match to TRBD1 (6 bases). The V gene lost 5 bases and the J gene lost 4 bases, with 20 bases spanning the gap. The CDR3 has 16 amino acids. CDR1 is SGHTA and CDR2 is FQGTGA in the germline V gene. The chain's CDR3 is CASSPEGTGMGTEAFF. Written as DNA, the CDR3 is TGTGCCAGCAGCCCAGAGGGAACAGGGATGGGCACTGAAGCTTTCTTT.

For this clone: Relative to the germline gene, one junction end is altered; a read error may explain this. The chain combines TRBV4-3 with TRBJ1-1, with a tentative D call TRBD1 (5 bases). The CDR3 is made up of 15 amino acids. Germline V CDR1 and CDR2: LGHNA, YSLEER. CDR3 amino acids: CASRQEARAYTEAFF. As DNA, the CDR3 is TGCGCCAGCAGGCAAGAGGCCAGGGCTTACACTGAAGCTTTCTTT.

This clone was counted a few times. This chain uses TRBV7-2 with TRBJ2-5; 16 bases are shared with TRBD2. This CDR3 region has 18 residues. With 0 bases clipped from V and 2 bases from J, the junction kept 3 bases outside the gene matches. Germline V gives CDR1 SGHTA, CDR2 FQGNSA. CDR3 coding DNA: TGTGCCAGCAGCTTAGCGGGACTAGCGGGGGGGGTACAAGAGACCCAGTACTTC. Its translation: CASSLAGLAGGVQETQYF.

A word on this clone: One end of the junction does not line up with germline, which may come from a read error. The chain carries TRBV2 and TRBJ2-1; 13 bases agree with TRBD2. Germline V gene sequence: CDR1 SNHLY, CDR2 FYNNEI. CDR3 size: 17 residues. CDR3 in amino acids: CASSEDRGLAGLDEQFF. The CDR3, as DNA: TGTGCCAGCAGCGAAGATCGGGGACTAGCGGGGTTGGATGAGCAGTTCTTC.

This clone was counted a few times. CDR3 residues: CASSLIENTEAFF. The DNA for the CDR3 is TGTGCCAGCAGTTTAATAGAGAACACTGAAGCTTTCTTT. This chain joins TRBV27 and TRBJ1-1, with D hard to call. The V end was cut by 2 bases, the J end by 1 base, with 5 bases between. CDR3 size: 13 residues. CDR1 and CDR2 (germline): MNHEY, SMNVEV (reference sequence).